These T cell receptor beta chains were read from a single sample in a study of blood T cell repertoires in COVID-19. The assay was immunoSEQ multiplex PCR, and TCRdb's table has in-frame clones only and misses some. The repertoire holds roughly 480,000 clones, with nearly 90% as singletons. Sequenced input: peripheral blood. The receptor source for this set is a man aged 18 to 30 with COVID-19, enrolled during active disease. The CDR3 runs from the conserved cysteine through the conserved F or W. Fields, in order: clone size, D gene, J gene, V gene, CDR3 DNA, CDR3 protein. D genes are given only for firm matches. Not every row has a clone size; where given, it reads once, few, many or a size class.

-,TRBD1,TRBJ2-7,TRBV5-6,TGTGCCAGCAGCCCCCTGGGGGAAGGGGGCGTCTCCTACGAGCAGTACTTC,CASSPLGEGGVSYEQYF
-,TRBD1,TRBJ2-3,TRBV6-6,TGTGCCAGCAAATATTCACAGGGGGCTAGAGATACGCAGTATTTT,CASKYSQGARDTQYF
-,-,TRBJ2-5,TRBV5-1,TGCGCCAGCAAAATCGAGTTAGAACAAGAGACCCAGTACTTC,CASKIELEQETQYF
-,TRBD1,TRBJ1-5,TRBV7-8,TGTGCCAGCAGCTTAGAGGGGACAGTGAGAGGCCAGCCCCAGCATTTT,CASSLEGTVRGQPQHF
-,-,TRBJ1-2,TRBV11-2,TGTGCCAGCAGCACGAGAGCTAACTATGGCTACACCTTC,CASSTRANYGYTF
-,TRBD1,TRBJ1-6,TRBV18,TGTGCCAGCTCAACAGGGGGAAAGTCACCCCTCCACTTT,CASSTGGKSPLHF
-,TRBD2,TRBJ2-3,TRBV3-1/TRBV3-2,TGTGCCAGCAGCCATGAGCGGGGAAACACAGATACGCAGTATTTT,CASSHERGNTDTQYF
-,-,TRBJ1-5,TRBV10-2,TGCGCCAGCCAGATCAGGGTAGACCAGCCCCAGCATTTT,CASQIRVDQPQHF
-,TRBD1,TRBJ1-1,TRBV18,TGTGCCAGCTCACCAAACAGGGGAGATACTGAAGCTTTCTTT,CASSPNRGDTEAFF
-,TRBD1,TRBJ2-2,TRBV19,TGTGCCAGTAGTATGCAACAGGGGGCCAGGGGACCCGGGGAGCTGTTTTTT,CASSMQQGARGPGELFF
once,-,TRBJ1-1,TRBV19,TGTGCCAGTAGTAGGAACAGGGAAATGAACACTGAAGCTTTCTTT,CASSRNREMNTEAFF
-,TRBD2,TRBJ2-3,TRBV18,TGTGCCAGCTCACAAGTCCACCGACTAGCGGGGGTTTTTAGCACAGATACGCAGTATTTT,CASSQVHRLAGVFSTDTQYF
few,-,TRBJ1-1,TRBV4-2,TGTGCCAGCAGCCAAGATCCGGTGGGGCGAATCACTGAAGCTTTCTTT,CASSQDPVGRITEAFF
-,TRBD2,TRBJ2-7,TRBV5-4,TGTGCCAGCAGCACCCGGACTAGCGGGTATGGCGAGCAGTACTTC,CASSTRTSGYGEQYF
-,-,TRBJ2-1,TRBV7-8,TGTGCCAGCAGCCCACTCGACAATGAGCAGTTCTTC,CASSPLDNEQFF
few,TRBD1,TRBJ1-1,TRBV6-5,TGTGCCAGCAGGAGGGGACAGGGGGTCACTGAAGCTTTCTTT,CASRRGQGVTEAFF
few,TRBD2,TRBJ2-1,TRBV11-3,TGTGCCAGCAGCTTAGATTTGAGCGGGAGGGTTTCCTACAATGAGCAGTTCTTC,CASSLDLSGRVSYNEQFF
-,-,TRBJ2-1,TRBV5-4,TGTGCCAGCAGCTTCAGCGGACCGTACAATGAGCAGTTCTTC,CASSFSGPYNEQFF
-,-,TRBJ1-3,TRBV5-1,TGCGCCAGCAGCTTGGCCTTGGGGGGGGGCCCCTCTGGAAACACCATATATTTT,CASSLALGGGPSGNTIYF
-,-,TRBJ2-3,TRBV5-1,TGCGCCAGCAGCTTGGGCACCGGGACTCGGAACACAGATACGCAGTATTTT,CASSLGTGTRNTDTQYF
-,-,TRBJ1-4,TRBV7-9,TGTGCCAGCAGCCCCGTAAGGACGGGGGGCTCTGAAAAACTGTTTTTT,CASSPVRTGGSEKLFF
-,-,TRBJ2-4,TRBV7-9,TGTGCCAGCAGCTTAGCCGGCGGAACCAACATTCAGTACTTC,CASSLAGGTNIQYF
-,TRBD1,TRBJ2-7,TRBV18,TGTGCCAGCTCGCGGGACAGGGGTGAAGACGAGCAGTACTTC,CASSRDRGEDEQYF
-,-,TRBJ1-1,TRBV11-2,TGTGCCAGCAGCCCCCGTCTTCCCAGTAGCGCCGACACTGAAGCTTTCTTT,CASSPRLPSSADTEAFF
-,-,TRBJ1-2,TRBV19,TGTGCCAGTAGTAGGGACATTCACGCCTACGGCTACACCTTC,CASSRDIHAYGYTF
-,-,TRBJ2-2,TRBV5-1,TGCGCCAGCAGCATCAGGGATATTCAGGGCGGGGAGCTGTTTTTT,CASSIRDIQGGELFF
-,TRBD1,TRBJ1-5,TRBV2,TGTGCCAGCAGTAGGGGGACAGGGGTAGAGCCCCAGCATTTT,CASSRGTGVEPQHF
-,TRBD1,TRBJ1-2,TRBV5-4,TGTGCCAGCAACCTTGGGACAGGGGATGGCTACACCTTC,CASNLGTGDGYTF
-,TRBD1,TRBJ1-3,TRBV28,TGTGCCAGCAGTTCTCCCCTTGGACAGGGTAGACGAAACACCATATATTTT,CASSSPLGQGRRNTIYF
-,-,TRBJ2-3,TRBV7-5,TGTGTCAGAAGCCACCACGGGCACGGGGCAGATACGCAGTATTTT,CVRSHHGHGADTQYF
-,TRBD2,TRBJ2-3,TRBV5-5,TGTGCCAGCAGCTCCCGGACTAGCGGGAGGACAGATACGCAGTATTTT,CASSSRTSGRTDTQYF
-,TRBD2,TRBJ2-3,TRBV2,TGTGCCAGCAGTGCTACTAGCGGGGGGACTCATACGCAGTATTTT,CASSATSGGTHTQYF
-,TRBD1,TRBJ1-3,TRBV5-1,TGCGCCAGCAGCTTAACAGGGGTGGCTGGAAACACCATATATTTT,CASSLTGVAGNTIYF
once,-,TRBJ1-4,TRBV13,TGTGCCAGCAGCTTACATTCAACTAATGAAAAACTGTTTTTT,CASSLHSTNEKLFF
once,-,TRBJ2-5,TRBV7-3,TGTGCCAGCAGCTCCAATGGACTGGGTAAACAAGAGACCCAGTACTTC,CASSSNGLGKQETQYF
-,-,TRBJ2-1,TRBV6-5,TGTGCCGGGGGGACAGCGTCCTACAATGAGCAGTTCTTC,CAGGTASYNEQFF
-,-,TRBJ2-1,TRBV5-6,TGTGCCAGCCTATACCAGGGTGAGCAGTTCTTC,CASLYQGEQFF
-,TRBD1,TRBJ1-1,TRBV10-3,TGTGCCATCGCGGACAGGGCTGAAGCTTTCTTT,CAIADRAEAFF
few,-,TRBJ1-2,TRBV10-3,TGTGCCATCAGTGAGTCGGCAGGGTTGCGGGGCTACACCTTC,CAISESAGLRGYTF